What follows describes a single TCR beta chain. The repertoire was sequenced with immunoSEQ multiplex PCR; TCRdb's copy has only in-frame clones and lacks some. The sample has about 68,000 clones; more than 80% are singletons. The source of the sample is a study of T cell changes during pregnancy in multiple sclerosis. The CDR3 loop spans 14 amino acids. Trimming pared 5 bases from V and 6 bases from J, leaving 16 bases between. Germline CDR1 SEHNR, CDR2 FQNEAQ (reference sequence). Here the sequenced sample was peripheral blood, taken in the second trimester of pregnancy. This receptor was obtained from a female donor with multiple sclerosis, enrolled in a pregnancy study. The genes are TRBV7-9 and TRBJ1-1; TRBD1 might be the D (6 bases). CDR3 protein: CASSPDRDYSEAFF. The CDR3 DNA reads TGTGCCAGCAGCCCGGACAGAGATTATTCTGAAGCTTTCTTT. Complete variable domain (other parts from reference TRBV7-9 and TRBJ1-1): DTGVSQNPRHKITKRGQNVTFRCDPISEHNRLYWYRQTLGQGPEFLTYFQNEAQLEKSRLLSDRFSAERPKGSFSTLEIQRTEQGDSAMYLCASSPDRDYSEAFFGQGTRLTVV.